This T cell receptor beta chain was captured by sequencing in a study of blood T cells in healthy people across ages. Trimming removed 0 bases at V and 6 bases at J, with 6 bases between. The CDR3 loop spans 13 amino acids. From germline, CDR1 is SNHLY and CDR2 FYNNEI. Together with a sample-barcoded 5' primer, a J-beta primer mix was included in a second PCR lasting 7 to 11 cycles. From the 5' RACE reads, TCRdb called clonotypes with MiXCR, one entry per CDR3 protein. Of roughly 800,000 distinct CDR3 sequences listed, roughly 64% are singletons. The genes are TRBV2 and TRBJ2-1, with D unclear. The sample comprised blood. The sequence was collected from a man under 40 in good health. The CDR3 DNA reads as TGTGCCAGCAGTGAAGCCCGGTTCAATGAGCAGTTCTTC. The encoded protein is CASSEARFNEQFF.